The rows below give T cell receptor beta chains drawn from one sample of a study of blood T cell repertoires in COVID-19. Some clones are missing from TCRdb's copy, which holds only in-frame ones; the method was immunoSEQ multiplex PCR. This sample has over 150,000 clones; more than 65% occur once, and the top ten carry approximately 13%. The sample was peripheral blood. These receptors all come from a human donor in a cohort sampled during active COVID-19. CDR3s include the opening cysteine and the closing phenylalanine or tryptophan. D genes are given only for firm matches. The size entry is marked missing in some rows and otherwise reads once, few, many or a size class.

size,D,length,J,V,CDR3,DNA
-,TRBD1,14,TRBJ1-5,TRBV18,CASSPPGGVEPQHF,TGTGCCAGCTCACCACCAGGGGGCGTAGAGCCCCAGCATTTT
-,-,14,TRBJ1-3,TRBV7-9,CASSPQAFGNTIYF,TGTGCCAGCAGCCCACAGGCTTTTGGAAACACCATATATTTT
many,-,13,TRBJ1-5,TRBV2,CATRTTWNQPQHF,TGTGCCACCCGGACAACGTGGAATCAGCCCCAGCATTTT
-,-,15,TRBJ1-4,TRBV6-5,CASSYSSRGNEKLFF,TGTGCCAGCAGTTACTCGAGCAGGGGTAATGAAAAACTGTTTTTT
-,-,12,TRBJ1-2,TRBV7-9,CASSVGQYGYTF,TGTGCCAGCAGCGTTGGACAGTATGGCTACACCTTC
-,TRBD1,14,TRBJ2-4,TRBV7-8,CASSLGQSKNIQYF,TGTGCCAGCAGCCTGGGACAGTCAAAAAACATTCAGTACTTC
-,-,15,TRBJ2-3,TRBV9,CASSVGAGSTDTQYF,TGTGCCAGCAGCGTAGGAGCGGGCAGCACAGATACGCAGTATTTT
-,-,14,TRBJ2-7,TRBV11-2,CASRQGYSSYEQYF,TGTGCCAGCAGGCAGGGGTATAGCTCCTACGAGCAGTACTTC
-,-,15,TRBJ1-5,TRBV7-2,CASSSGQTINQPQHF,TGTGCCAGCAGCAGCGGACAGACAATCAATCAGCCCCAGCATTTT
-,TRBD1,13,TRBJ1-5,TRBV27,CASSGQGPQPQHF,TGTGCCAGCAGTGGACAGGGTCCGCAGCCCCAGCATTTT
-,-,14,TRBJ2-5,TRBV5-1,CASRPTGIEETQYF,TGCGCCAGCAGGCCTACAGGGATAGAAGAGACCCAGTACTTC
few,TRBD1,13,TRBJ1-2,TRBV10-3,CATRTGVVSGYTF,TGTGCCACCAGGACAGGGGTGGTTAGTGGCTACACCTTC
once,TRBD1,15,TRBJ2-2,TRBV15,CATSRGQGGVGELFF,TGTGCCACCAGCAGGGGACAGGGAGGGGTCGGGGAGCTGTTTTTT
few,-,13,TRBJ2-7,TRBV5-1,CASSLRQTYEQYF,TGCGCCAGCAGCTTGCGGCAGACTTACGAGCAGTACTTC
-,TRBD1,20,TRBJ2-1,TRBV7-8,CASSLKRAGGRREGIDEQFF,TGTGCCAGCAGCTTAAAAAGGGCAGGGGGTCGACGGGAAGGTATCGATGAGCAGTTCTTC
-,-,14,TRBJ2-7,TRBV14,CASSQRGYSYEQYF,TGTGCCAGCAGCCAGCGCGGCTACTCCTACGAGCAGTACTTC
-,-,16,TRBJ2-1,TRBV24-1,CATSDSALARRNEQFF,TGTGCCACCAGTGATTCTGCGCTAGCGAGGAGGAATGAGCAGTTCTTC
-,TRBD2,18,TRBJ2-2,TRBV5-1,CASSLAPLAGVGTGELFF,TGCGCCAGCAGCTTGGCCCCCCTAGCGGGAGTGGGTACCGGGGAGCTGTTTTTT
once,-,12,TRBJ2-7,TRBV28,CASSIRGGGQYF,TGTGCCAGCAGTATAAGGGGTGGTGGGCAGTACTTC
-,TRBD2,17,TRBJ2-3,TRBV28,CASSLGGRARGADTQYF,TGTGCCAGCAGTTTGGGCGGGAGGGCCCGAGGGGCAGATACGCAGTATTTT
-,-,13,TRBJ2-7,TRBV7-7,CASSLAGAGEQYF,TGTGCCAGCAGCTTAGCAGGGGCCGGGGAGCAGTACTTC
once,TRBD2,17,TRBJ2-5,TRBV30,CAWSGWSAGGGQETQYF,TGTGCCTGGAGTGGTTGGAGCGCGGGAGGGGGGCAAGAGACCCAGTACTTC
few,TRBD2,17,TRBJ2-3,TRBV5-1,CASSRLPGLAGSDTQYF,TGCGCCAGCAGCCGACTACCGGGACTAGCGGGTTCAGATACGCAGTATTTT
-,TRBD2,16,TRBJ2-1,TRBV7-2,CASSLAGTSGSLQQFF,TGTGCCAGCAGCTTAGCCGGGACTAGCGGGAGCCTCCAGCAGTTCTTC
once,-,17,TRBJ2-1,TRBV10-3,CAISESLIDRVYNEQFF,TGTGCCATCAGTGAGTCCCTTATCGACCGGGTCTACAATGAGCAGTTCTTC
few,TRBD1,16,TRBJ1-4,TRBV5-1,CASSPGSTGDHEKLFF,TGCGCCAGCAGCCCCGGATCGACAGGGGATCACGAAAAACTGTTTTTT
-,TRBD1,17,TRBJ1-5,TRBV5-8,CASSFFGRGLSNQPQHF,TGTGCCAGCAGCTTTTTCGGCAGGGGGTTAAGCAATCAGCCCCAGCATTTT
-,TRBD1,15,TRBJ2-7,TRBV5-1,CASSWDSPFTYEQYF,TGCGCCAGCAGCTGGGACAGCCCGTTCACCTACGAGCAGTACTTC
once,TRBD1,14,TRBJ1-3,TRBV10-3,CAISEGQAGNTIYF,TGTGCCATCAGTGAAGGACAGGCTGGAAACACCATATATTTT
-,TRBD1,18,TRBJ1-5,TRBV18,CASSPRGQGRMGNQPQHF,TGTGCCAGCTCACCGCGAGGACAGGGCCGGATGGGCAATCAGCCCCAGCATTTT
once,TRBD2,15,TRBJ2-7,TRBV19,CASSSISGERHEQYF,TGTGCCAGTAGTTCAATTAGCGGGGAGCGACACGAGCAGTACTTC
-,TRBD1,13,TRBJ1-2,TRBV12-3/TRBV12-4,CASRRTGAEGYTF,TGTGCCAGCAGGAGGACAGGGGCGGAGGGCTACACCTTC
many,-,13,TRBJ2-1,TRBV11-3,CASSLASGNEQFF,TGTGCCAGCAGCTTAGCTTCCGGGAATGAGCAGTTCTTC
-,-,14,TRBJ2-5,TRBV5-4,CASSLALTQETQYF,TGTGCCAGCAGCTTGGCGTTAACTCAAGAGACCCAGTACTTC
-,TRBD1,15,TRBJ2-5,TRBV12-5,CASGPGTGGEETQYF,TGTGCTAGTGGTCCCGGGACAGGAGGGGAAGAGACCCAGTACTTC
once,-,13,TRBJ1-5,TRBV6-5,CASRLTGNQPQHF,TGTGCCAGCAGGCTTACAGGGAATCAGCCCCAGCATTTT
-,-,16,TRBJ2-2,TRBV11-2,CASSLVGQTRSGELFF,TGTGCCAGCAGCTTAGTAGGACAGACGAGGTCCGGGGAGCTGTTTTTT
-,-,15,TRBJ1-3,TRBV18,CASSPWQGSGNTIYF,TGTGCCAGCTCACCGTGGCAGGGGTCTGGAAACACCATATATTTT
-,TRBD1,13,TRBJ1-4,TRBV29-1,CSVSGQGAEKLFF,TGCAGCGTTTCGGGACAGGGGGCTGAAAAACTGTTTTTT
few,TRBD1,14,TRBJ1-5,TRBV2,CASSVNRGNQPQHF,TGTGCCAGCAGCGTTAACAGGGGAAATCAGCCCCAGCATTTT
-,-,15,TRBJ1-3,TRBV28,CASSPRTASGNTIYF,TGTGCCAGCAGTCCTCGGACAGCCTCTGGAAACACCATATATTTT
-,TRBD2,14,TRBJ2-1,TRBV23-1,CASSQTSGNNEQFF,TGCGCCAGCAGTCAGACTAGCGGAAACAATGAGCAGTTCTTC